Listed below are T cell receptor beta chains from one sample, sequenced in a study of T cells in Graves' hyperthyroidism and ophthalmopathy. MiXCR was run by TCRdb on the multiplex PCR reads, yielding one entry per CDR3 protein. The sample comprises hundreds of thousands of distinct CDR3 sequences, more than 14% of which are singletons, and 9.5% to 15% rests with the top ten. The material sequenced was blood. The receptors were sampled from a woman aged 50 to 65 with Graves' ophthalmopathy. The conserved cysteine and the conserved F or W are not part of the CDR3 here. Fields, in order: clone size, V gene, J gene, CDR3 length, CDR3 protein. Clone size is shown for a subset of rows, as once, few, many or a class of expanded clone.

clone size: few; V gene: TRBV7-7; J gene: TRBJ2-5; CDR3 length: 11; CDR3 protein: ASSLDRKETQY
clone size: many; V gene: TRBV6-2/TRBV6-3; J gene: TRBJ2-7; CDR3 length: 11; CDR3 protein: ASSYSRNYEQY
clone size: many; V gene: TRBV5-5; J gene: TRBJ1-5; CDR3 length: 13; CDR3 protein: ASSLDRGRNQPQH
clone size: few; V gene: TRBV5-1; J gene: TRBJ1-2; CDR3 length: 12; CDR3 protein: ASSSGTGLNGYT
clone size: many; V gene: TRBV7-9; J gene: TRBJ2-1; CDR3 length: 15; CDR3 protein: ASSSTGGTGFYNEQF
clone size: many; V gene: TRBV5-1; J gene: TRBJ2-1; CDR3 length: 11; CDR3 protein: ASSASGGGEQF
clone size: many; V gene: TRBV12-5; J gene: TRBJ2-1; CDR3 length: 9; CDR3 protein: ASGLVGEQF
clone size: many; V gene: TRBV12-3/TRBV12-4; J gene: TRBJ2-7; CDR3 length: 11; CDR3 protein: ASSWLQGDEQY
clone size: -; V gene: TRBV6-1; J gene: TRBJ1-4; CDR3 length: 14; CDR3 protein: ASSPGQGFLGEKLF
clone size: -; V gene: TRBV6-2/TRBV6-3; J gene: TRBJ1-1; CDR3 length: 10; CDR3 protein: ASRRINTEAF
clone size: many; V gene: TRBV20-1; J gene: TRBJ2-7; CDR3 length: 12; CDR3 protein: SARAQRELNEQY
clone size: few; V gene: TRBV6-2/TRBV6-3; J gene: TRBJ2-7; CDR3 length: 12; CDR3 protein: ASSYGLAAYEQY
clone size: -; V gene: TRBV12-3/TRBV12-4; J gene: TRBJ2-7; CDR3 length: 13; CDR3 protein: ASNLGGPIVHEQY
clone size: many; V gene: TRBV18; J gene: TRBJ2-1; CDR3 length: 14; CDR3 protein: ASSPLDRDLYNEQF
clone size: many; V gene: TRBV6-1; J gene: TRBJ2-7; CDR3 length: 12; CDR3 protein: ASSPEGQTYEQY
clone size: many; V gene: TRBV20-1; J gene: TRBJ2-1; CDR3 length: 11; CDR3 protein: SARAGGYNEQF